What follows is one T cell receptor (beta chain) and its context. Its antigen remains unknown. The sample is drawn from a study of OX40 agonist ivuxolimab in advanced cancers. Method: immunoSEQ multiplex PCR; TCRdb's copy keeps in-frame clones and lacks some. The sample lists approximately 84,000 clones, 94% occurring once. Study-wide results and limits: Among the lowest levels of clonal expansion were found in partial responders at 0.1-3.0 mg/kg. Among T cells, CD8+ cells averaged more expanded clones than CD4+ cells.

Germline loops: CDR1 SGHRS, CDR2 YFSETQ. The CDR3 is 14 residues long. V dropped 2 bases and J dropped 5 bases, with 13 bases sitting between them. The V call is TRBV5-1, the J call TRBJ1-1; perhaps TRBD1 as D (6 bases). This TCR was sampled from an adult with an advanced solid tumor such as melanoma, head and neck, liver or kidney cancer. This sample comprised CD4+ or CD8+ T cells sorted from blood, obtained in a trial of the OX40 agonist ivuxolimab. As DNA, the CDR3 is TGCGCCAGCAGCTTCCGGGCCCAGGGGACTGAAGCTTTCTTT. Translated: CASSFRAQGTEAFF.